Presented here are 3 T cell receptor beta chains from one specimen sequenced in a study of blood T cell repertoires in COVID-19. Method: immunoSEQ multiplex PCR; TCRdb's copy keeps in-frame clones and lacks some. The repertoire consists of about 150,000 clones, with 79% occurring once and the leading ten covering under 20%. Sequenced sample: PBMCs or T cells enriched from blood (not recorded which). These TCRs come from a woman aged 70 to 79 in a cohort exposed to, infected with or recovered from COVID-19 (not recorded which).

This clone has just a few counts. The J gene is TRBJ1-6, the V gene TRBV30, with 11 bases fitting TRBD1. CDR1 GTSNPN and CDR2 SVGIG come from the germline V gene (reference sequence). The CDR3 contains 15 residues. The trim removed 3 bases at V and 4 bases at J, leaving 2 bases unmatched. The CDR3 is CAWSRDRGYNSPLHF. The CDR3 bases are TGTGCCTGGAGCCGGGACAGGGGGTATAATTCACCCCTCCACTTT.

The CDR3 DNA is TGTGCCAGCAGTCGACAGCTGCGCCAGCCCCAGCATTTT. It is translated as CASSRQLRQPQHF. J is TRBJ1-5 and V is TRBV28, with D maybe TRBD1 (5 bases). Trimming cost V 5 bases and J 7 bases, with 12 bases left between them. CDR1 is MDHEN, CDR2 SYDVKM, per germline. The CDR3 has 13 residues.

This clone came up once. The rearrangement joins TRBV5-4 to TRBJ1-4; D is undetermined. V was pared by 0 bases and J by 4 bases, with 10 bases between. CDR1 and CDR2 from the germline V gene are SGHNT and YYREEE (reference sequence). This CDR3 contains 15 residues. DNA for the CDR3: TGTGCCAGCAGCTTGGGAGGGTCGGGTAATGAAAAACTGTTTTTT. Encoded protein: CASSLGGSGNEKLFF.